This T cell receptor beta chain was identified in a study of shared clonotypes between healthy human individuals. Sequencing used immunoSEQ multiplex PCR; TCRdb keeps in-frame clones, though not all of them. The sample includes approximately 2.5 million clones, approximately 93% of them seen just once. The sample was naive CD4+ T cells from PBMCs. Subset here: CD45RA+ positively selected. This sequence originates from a man aged 18-30 years in good health. Some clones in this sample may be carry-over from other donors' samples.

CDR3 coding DNA: TGTGCCAGTAGTACCCAGGCCGGGGCCGGCACTGAAGCTTTCTTT. Translating it yields CASSTQAGAGTEAFF. The chain uses TRBV19 and TRBJ1-1; D possibly corresponds to TRBD1 (5 bases). In germline, CDR1 is LNHDA, CDR2 SQIVND (reference sequence). The CDR3 runs to 15 residues. Trimming took 4 bases from V and 4 from J, leaving 16 bases between them.